The text below deals with one TCR beta chain. Its antigen remains unknown. One junction end disagrees with the germline gene, perhaps due to a read error. A modified ARM-PCR protocol with three rounds of nested PCR amplified TCRbeta. TCRdb called the multiplex PCR reads again in MiXCR, with one record for every CDR3 protein. The table shows roughly 120,000 distinct CDR3 sequences, with 60% to 65% occurring only once. The record originates from a study of tumor and adjacent non-tumor tissue in lung cancer. The wider study: Patients comprised 12 adenocarcinoma, a couple of squamous cell carcinoma and 1 small cell lung cancer.

Whole-study findings and limits: Significantly higher TCR diversity was found in tumor than normal lung.

RNA was extracted from bulk tissue without any cell sorting. The normal lung tissue was taken more than 3 cm from the tumor edge. Germline values: CDR1 GTSNPN, CDR2 SVGIG (reference sequence). This CDR3 has 15 amino acids. The source is a man aged 55-75 years with non-small cell lung cancer. The sample taken for sequencing was distant non-tumor lung tissue. The rearrangement links TRBV30 to TRBJ2-1; 10 bases align to TRBD2. The CDR3: CAWNVGLAGDDEQFF. The DNA for the CDR3 is TGTGCCTGGAATGTAGGGCTAGCGGGAGACGATGAACAGTTCTTC.